A single sample gave rise to the 19 T cell receptor beta chains below, sequenced in a study of cytotoxic CD8 clonotypes in ibrutinib-treated CLL. TCRdb's copy holds only in-frame clones and misses some; the assay was immunoSEQ multiplex PCR. The data show some 150,000 clones, roughly 80% seen once. Material: PBMCs, obtained after 12 months of ibrutinib treatment. Receptors originate from a human donor with chronic lymphocytic leukemia.

The chain uses TRBV29-1 and TRBJ2-3; D is uncertain. The germline V gene encodes CDR1 SQVTM and CDR2 ANQGSEA. This CDR3 has 12 residues. V lost 6 bases and J lost 4, with 11 bases in between. CDR3 protein: CSVARPPDTQYF. CDR3 in DNA: TGCAGCGTCGCGAGGCCCCCAGATACGCAGTATTTT.

The chain combines TRBV27 with TRBJ2-7; the match to TRBD2 covers 12 bases. Germline CDR1 is MNHEY and CDR2 is SMNVEV (reference sequence). V was clipped by 6 bases and J by 4 bases; unmatched bases: 4. The CDR3 is 14 residues long. The CDR3 region has the DNA TGTGCCAGCAGCGTGACTAGCGGGAGTTACGAGCAGTACTTC. Translated: CASSVTSGSYEQYF.

V usage is TRBV4-2 and J usage is TRBJ2-3; TRBD2 aligns across 7 bases. CDR1 and CDR2 (germline): LGHNA, YNFKEQ. CDR3 length equals 18 residues. The ends lost 1 base at V and 0 bases at J; junction bases unmatched: 10. The chain's CDR3 is CASSQVMASGGSTDTQYF. As DNA, the CDR3 is TGTGCCAGCAGCCAAGTCATGGCTAGCGGAGGTAGCACAGATACGCAGTATTTT.

This clone was seen only once. The V call is TRBV6-1, the J call TRBJ2-7; D gene uncertain. CDR3 length equals 14 residues. CDR1 MNHNS and CDR2 SASEGT come from the germline V gene. V gave up 2 bases and J gave up 0 bases, with 8 bases separating them. For the CDR3, the DNA is TGTGCCAGCAGTGAATTTCTGAGCTCCTACGAGCAGTACTTC. Its translation is CASSEFLSSYEQYF.

The chain employs TRBV7-2 and TRBJ1-1; 7 nucleotides line up with TRBD1. V gave up 5 bases and J gave up 5 bases; unmatched junction bases: 8. CDR3 size: 14 residues. CDR1 and CDR2 from the germline V gene are SGHTA and FQGNSA. In DNA, the CDR3 is TGTGCCAGCAGCCCCCAACAGGGGAGTACTGAAGCTTTCTTT. Its translation is CASSPQQGSTEAFF.

V gene TRBV6-4 combines with J gene TRBJ1-2; D is unresolved. The V end lost 8 bases, the J end lost 5 bases, and 15 bases lay between the germline ends. Germline values: CDR1 MRHNA, CDR2 SNTAGT. CDR3 length: 13 residues. The CDR3 region has the DNA TGTGCCAGCTCTCCCCAGCGTGGATATGGCTACACCTTC. Translated: CASSPQRGYGYTF.

J is TRBJ2-7 and V is TRBV7-3; no definite D call. Germline V gene data show CDR1 as SGHTA and CDR2 as FQGTGA. The CDR3 is 13 amino acids. Trimming cost V 1 base and J 3 bases, with 7 bases left between them. The CDR3 protein is CASSLNSVYEQYF. CDR3 bases: TGTGCCAGCAGCTTAAACTCGGTCTACGAGCAGTACTTC.

The V gene is TRBV5-6, the J gene TRBJ2-7; D might be TRBD2 (5 bases). This CDR3 region has 13 residues. The V and J ends lost 2 bases and 0 bases respectively, with 6 bases between them. Germline V gives CDR1 SGHDT, CDR2 YYEEEE. The CDR3 DNA sequence: TGTGCCAGCAGCTTTGGAGGCTCCTACGAGCAGTACTTC. It codes for CASSFGGSYEQYF. The full variable domain, rest sourced from reference TRBV5-6 and TRBJ2-7, is DAGVTQSPTHLIKTRGQQVTLRCSPKSGHDTVSWYQQALGQGPQFIFQYYEEEERQRGNFPDRFSGHQFPNYSSELNVNALLLGDSALYLCASSFGGSYEQYFGPGTRLTVT.

The rearrangement links TRBV9 to TRBJ2-2; 10 bases map to TRBD2. V gave up 2 bases and J gave up 2 bases; unmatched junction bases: 6. CDR3 size: 17 residues. Per the germline V gene, CDR1 is SGDLS and CDR2 is YYNGEE. The CDR3, as DNA: TGTGCCAGCAGCGTCTCGACTAGCGGGCTCAACACCGGGGAGCTGTTTTTT. It is translated as CASSVSTSGLNTGELFF.

The chain has TRBV6-5 and TRBJ1-2; weak D call: TRBD1 (5 bases). The CDR3 has 13 amino acids. Trimming took 6 bases from V and 3 from J, leaving 11 bases between them. Germline lookup yields CDR1 MNHEY and CDR2 SVGAGI. CDR3 sequence: CASRPGGDYGYTF. The CDR3 nucleotides read TGTGCCAGCAGACCCGGAGGGGACTATGGCTACACCTTC.

V usage is TRBV7-6 and J usage is TRBJ2-1, with 7 bases fitting TRBD2. The CDR3 runs to 13 residues. The germline V gene encodes CDR1 SGHVS and CDR2 FNYEAQ. Unmatched junction bases numbered 6, after V lost 5 bases and J lost 8 bases. CDR3 region: CASSPGLFHEQFF. CDR3 sequence (DNA): TGTGCCAGCAGCCCGGGACTATTCCATGAGCAGTTCTTC.

V gene TRBV28 combines with J gene TRBJ2-7, with 7 bases identical to TRBD2. Germline CDR1 reads MDHEN; CDR2 reads SYDVKM. V trimming: 1 base; J trimming: 4 bases; junction bases outside the gene matches: 7. The CDR3 has 15 residues. Here the CDR3 reads CASSLSASGTYEQYF. In DNA, the CDR3 is TGTGCCAGCAGTTTATCCGCTAGCGGAACTTACGAGCAGTACTTC.

V gene TRBV7-3 combines with J gene TRBJ2-7; TRBD2 aligns across 7 bases. Germline V gene lookup returns CDR1 SGHTA and CDR2 FQGTGA. CDR3 size: 14 residues. V shed 8 bases, J shed 2 bases, and the junction held 9 bases outside the gene matches. CDR3 sequence: CASPRGRIAYEQYF. The CDR3, as DNA: TGTGCCAGCCCGCGCGGGAGAATAGCCTACGAGCAGTACTTC.

V usage is TRBV28 and J usage is TRBJ2-4, with D perhaps assigned TRBD1 or TRBD2 (6 bases each). V was trimmed by 3 bases and J by 0 bases, leaving 21 bases between them. The length of the CDR3 is 19 residues. The germline gives CDR1 MDHEN, CDR2 SYDVKM. CDR3 amino acids: CASSFRRGIQKLAKNIQYF. The CDR3 DNA is TGTGCCAGCAGTTTTCGGAGGGGGATCCAAAAACTAGCCAAAAACATTCAGTACTTC.

The V gene is TRBV7-2, the J gene TRBJ2-5; D gene ambiguous. Germline V gives CDR1 SGHTA, CDR2 FQGNSA. The CDR3 consists of 14 residues. Trimming took off 0 bases at V and 5 bases at J, with 10 bases between the two ends. The CDR3: CASSLAGVWETQYF. DNA of the CDR3: TGTGCCAGCAGCTTAGCGGGCGTTTGGGAGACCCAGTACTTC.

V and J are TRBV6-1 and TRBJ1-3; D is ambiguous. This CDR3 region has 14 residues. V was clipped by 0 bases and J by 3 bases, with 6 bases between them. Germline V CDR1 and CDR2: MNHNS, SASEGT. The CDR3 reads CASSEAWGGNTIYF. CDR3 coding DNA: TGTGCCAGCAGTGAAGCTTGGGGTGGAAACACCATATATTTT.

Here the CDR3 reads CASSPGQGALIGHF. As DNA, the CDR3 is TGTGCCAGCTCACCGGGACAGGGGGCTTTAATAGGGCATTTT. The J gene is TRBJ1-5, the V gene TRBV18; the match to TRBD1 covers 12 bases. This CDR3 has 14 residues. V dropped 3 bases and J dropped 15; count of bases not matched to a gene: 9. Looked up from germline, CDR1 is KGHSH and CDR2 is LQKENI.

The V call is TRBV28, the J call TRBJ2-2; a possible D gene is TRBD2 (6 bases). This CDR3 comprises 15 residues. Germline loops: CDR1 MDHEN, CDR2 SYDVKM. V dropped 7 bases and J dropped 6 bases, with 18 bases sitting between them. CDR3 protein: CASITAGSQAGELFF. In DNA form, the CDR3 reads TGTGCCAGCATCACCGCGGGGTCCCAGGCCGGGGAGCTGTTTTTT.

The chain joins TRBV18 to TRBJ2-1; weak D call: TRBD1 (6 bases). V lost 3 bases, J lost 9 bases, and 12 bases lay in between. This CDR3 contains 13 residues. Germline V CDR1 and CDR2: KGHSH, LQKENI. CDR3 bases: TGTGCCAGCTCACCCACAGGACAGTTTGAGCAGTTCTTC. It yields the protein CASSPTGQFEQFF.